This T cell receptor (beta chain) was recovered during a study of response to subunit inactivated influenza vaccine. Findings and limits, study-wide: The authors proposed limited new T cell recruitment per seasonal influenza vaccination.

Notes on this clonotype: Antigen: not known.

TCRdb independently ran MiXCR on the RT-PCR reads; one entry per CDR3 protein. The table lists more than 150,000 distinct CDR3 sequences, approximately 12% of them singletons, with around 33% in the top ten. The germline V and J ends were trimmed by 2 bases and 8 bases, with 14 bases remaining between them. The CDR3 runs 14 residues. CDR1 and CDR2 from the germline V gene are SGHDT and YYEEEE. The source material was CD8+ T cells sorted from PBMCs, sampled less than 30 months after vaccination. V gene TRBV5-6 combines with J gene TRBJ2-1, with D uncertain. The TCR originated in a man between 50 and 75 years old who received an inactivated influenza vaccine. The CDR3 here is CASSLNVGQDEQFF. CDR3 sequence (DNA): TGTGCCAGCAGCTTAAATGTGGGCCAAGATGAGCAGTTCTTC. Full variable domain (rest looked up from reference TRBV5-6 and TRBJ2-1): DAGVTQSPTHLIKTRGQQVTLRCSPKSGHDTVSWYQQALGQGPQFIFQYYEEEERQRGNFPDRFSGHQFPNYSSELNVNALLLGDSALYLCASSLNVGQDEQFFGPGTRLTVL.